Presented here are 20 T cell receptor beta chains from one specimen sequenced in a study of T cell clones after liver transplantation. Sequenced by immunoSEQ multiplex PCR; TCRdb stores in-frame clones only, minus some. Here the sample spans around 110,000 clones, 90% being singletons. Specimen: CD4+ T cells from blood, collected 12 months after liver transplant. The receptors originated from a human patient who received a liver transplant. Among the T cells, some may be from the graft donor.

The chain couples TRBV5-4 to TRBJ1-4; TRBD1 matches at 8 bases. Germline V gene data show CDR1 as SGHNT and CDR2 as YYREEE (reference sequence). V was pared by 4 bases and J by 7 bases, with 9 bases of the junction left unmatched. The CDR3 runs to 15 residues. Written as DNA, the CDR3 is TGTGCCAGCAGCAGAGCCCGAGACAGGGGTGAAAAACTGTTTTTT. It codes for CASSRARDRGEKLFF.

The chain is built from TRBV9 and TRBJ2-6; D gene uncertain. The CDR3 covers 18 residues. V shed 0 bases and J shed 4 bases, with 17 bases lying between them. In germline, CDR1 is SGDLS, CDR2 YYNGEE. The CDR3 DNA reads TGTGCCAGCAGCGTAGCTCCGGCAGATCCTGGGGGGGCCAACGTCCTGACTTTC. This gives the protein CASSVAPADPGGANVLTF. The full variable domain, rest sourced from reference TRBV9 and TRBJ2-6, is DSGVTQTPKHLITATGQRVTLRCSPRSGDLSVYWYQQSLDQGLQFLIQYYNGEERAKGNILERFSAQQFPDLHSELNLSSLELGDSALYFCASSVAPADPGGANVLTFGAGSRLTVL.

The V and J genes are TRBV5-1 and TRBJ1-1; maybe TRBD1 (5 bases). This CDR3 region has 14 residues. In germline, CDR1 is SGHRS, CDR2 YFSETQ. Trimming cost V 4 bases and J 2 bases, with 12 bases left between them. The CDR3 bases are TGCGCCAGCAGCGCCAGGGCGGAAAACACTGAAGCTTTCTTT. Translation: CASSARAENTEAFF. The variable domain in full, with the rest retrieved from reference TRBV5-1 and TRBJ1-1, is KAGVTQTPRYLIKTRGQQVTLSCSPISGHRSVSWYQQTPGQGLQFLFEYFSETQRNKGNFPGRFSGRQFSNSRSEMNVSTLELGDSALYLCASSARAENTEAFFGQGTRLTVV.

The chain has TRBV7-6 and TRBJ2-5; no definite D call. Germline V lookup: CDR1 SGHVS, CDR2 FNYEAQ. The V gene lost 3 bases and the J gene lost 1 base, with 3 bases spanning the gap. This CDR3 contains 12 residues. The CDR3 loop reads CASSFPQETQYF. As DNA, the CDR3 is TGTGCCAGCAGCTTCCCCCAAGAGACCCAGTACTTC.

The rearrangement uses TRBV5-5 and TRBJ2-1, with TRBD1 matching 8 bases. CDR3 length: 15 residues. Germline V gene sequence: CDR1 SGHKS, CDR2 YYEKEE (reference sequence). Trimming removed 6 bases from V and 3 bases from J; junction bases left unmatched: 8. The CDR3 region has the DNA TGTGCCAGCACCTTACAGGGGGGCTACTACAATGAGCAGTTCTTC. This codes for CASTLQGGYYNEQFF.

V gene TRBV5-1 combines with J gene TRBJ2-2; 10 bases match TRBD2. The CDR3 totals 18 residues. The germline V gene encodes CDR1 SGHRS and CDR2 YFSETQ. With V trimmed by 2 bases and J by 4 bases, 11 bases remained unmatched. CDR3 residues: CASSFSAGGQGATGELFF. The DNA of the CDR3 is TGCGCCAGCAGCTTTTCAGCGGGAGGGCAAGGGGCCACCGGGGAGCTGTTTTTT.

As concerns this clone: The same CDR3 arises from other DNA sequences in this sample as well. This chain links TRBV15 with TRBJ1-3; D uncertain. V lost 0 bases and J 3 bases, leaving 9 bases between the germline ends. Germline-derived CDR1 and CDR2 are LNHNV and YYDKDF (reference sequence). CDR3 size: 15 residues. The CDR3 loop is CATSREGGSGNTIYF. For the CDR3, the DNA is TGTGCCACCAGCAGAGAAGGAGGTAGTGGAAACACCATATATTTT. Using reference TRBV15 and TRBJ1-3 for the parts outside the CDR3, the full variable domain is DAMVIQNPRYQVTQFGKPVTLSCSQTLNHNVMYWYQQKSSQAPKLLFHYYDKDFNNEADTPDNFQSRRPNTSFCFLDIRSPGLGDTAMYLCATSREGGSGNTIYFGEGSWLTVV.

This clone turned up a few times. The genes are TRBV11-2 and TRBJ2-7; no firm D call. Trimming removed 1 base at V and 0 bases at J, with 16 bases between. The V gene's germline CDR1 is SGHAT and CDR2 FQNNGV. The CDR3 runs 17 residues. Here the CDR3 DNA reads TGTGCCAGCAGCTTAGTACTGGAAGGTAGCCGCTCCTACGAGCAGTACTTC. Residues: CASSLVLEGSRSYEQYF.

The gene calls are TRBV14 and TRBJ2-1, with 8 nucleotides matching TRBD2. The J segment lost 5 bases and the V segment lost 2 bases, leaving 5 bases of the junction unmatched. Looked up from germline, CDR1 is SGHDN and CDR2 is FVKESK. The CDR3 contains 15 residues. The CDR3 loop is CASSQLIAGNNEQFF. The CDR3 nucleotides are TGTGCCAGCAGCCAACTTATAGCGGGAAACAATGAGCAGTTCTTC.

V and J are TRBV7-9 and TRBJ2-5, with D possibly being TRBD1 (6 bases). V was shortened by 6 bases and J by 2 bases, with 16 bases between the two germline ends. CDR1 and CDR2 from the germline V gene are SEHNR and FQNEAQ (reference sequence). This CDR3 has 15 residues. CDR3 nucleotide sequence: TGTGCCAGCAGTTCCGGACAGACCGTACAAGAGACCCAGTACTTC. It codes for CASSSGQTVQETQYF. Together with reference TRBV7-9 and TRBJ2-5, the CDR3 gives the full variable domain: DTGVSQNPRHKITKRGQNVTFRCDPISEHNRLYWYRQTLGQGPEFLTYFQNEAQLEKSRLLSDRFSAERPKGSFSTLEIQRTEQGDSAMYLCASSSGQTVQETQYFGPGTRLLVL.

The chain is built from TRBV7-3 and TRBJ2-1; 7 bases align to TRBD2. The CDR3 totals 15 residues. The junction had 6 bases not matched to a gene; V was cut back by 2 bases and J by 5 bases. Germline values: CDR1 SGHTA, CDR2 FQGTGA. CDR3 protein: CASSLGTTSNNEQFF. CDR3 bases: TGTGCCAGCAGCTTAGGGACTACGTCCAACAATGAGCAGTTCTTC. Full variable domain (rest looked up from reference TRBV7-3 and TRBJ2-1): GAGVSQTPSNKVTEKGKYVELRCDPISGHTALYWYRQSLGQGPEFLIYFQGTGAADDSGLPNDRFFAVRPEGSVSTLKIQRTERGDSAVYLCASSLGTTSNNEQFFGPGTRLTVL.

This sequence joins TRBV9 and TRBJ2-3; D is perhaps TRBD2 (5 bases). CDR3 size: 18 residues. The V end lost 0 bases, the J end lost 2 bases, and 19 bases lay between the germline ends. The germline V gene encodes CDR1 SGDLS and CDR2 YYNGEE. CDR3 loop: CASSVAVGRVSDTDTQYF. For the CDR3, the DNA is TGTGCCAGCAGCGTAGCGGTGGGGAGAGTCTCGGACACAGATACGCAGTATTTT.

The genes are TRBV28 and TRBJ2-1; 9 bases are a match to TRBD2. The germline V gene encodes CDR1 MDHEN and CDR2 SYDVKM. V was clipped by 2 bases and J by 6 bases; unmatched bases: 5. The CDR3 has 15 residues. CDR3 sequence: CASSLVAGEANEQFF. CDR3 DNA sequence: TGTGCCAGCAGTTTAGTAGCGGGAGAGGCCAATGAGCAGTTCTTC.

The chain employs TRBV2 and TRBJ2-7; possibly TRBD1 for D (5 bases). There are 14 residues in the CDR3. Trimming shortened V by 2 bases and J by 4 bases, and 12 bases separated the two germline ends. CDR1 is SNHLY and CDR2 is FYNNEI in the germline V gene. Here the CDR3 reads CASSETDILYEQYF. The CDR3 nucleotides read TGTGCCAGCAGTGAAACGGACATTTTGTACGAGCAGTACTTC.

Only a few counts were recorded for this clone. This sequence joins TRBV9 and TRBJ2-7; 10 bases fit TRBD1. Germline V gene lookup returns CDR1 SGDLS and CDR2 YYNGEE. This CDR3 has 15 residues. V lost 0 bases to trimming and J lost 2 bases; unmatched junction nucleotides: 2. CDR3 bases: TGTGCCAGCAGCGTAGGACAGGGGGCCACCTACGAGCAGTACTTC. Its protein is CASSVGQGATYEQYF.

The J gene is TRBJ2-1, the V gene TRBV27; 10 positions match TRBD2. Trimming cost V 5 bases and J 7 bases; bases outside gene matches: 8. CDR1 MNHEY and CDR2 SMNVEV come from the germline V gene (reference sequence). The CDR3 contains 15 residues. In nucleotides, the CDR3 is TGTGCCAGCAGTAAACTAGCGGGATCGAATAATGAGCAGTTCTTC. Amino acids: CASSKLAGSNNEQFF.

Notes on this clone: Other DNA sequences in the same sample also yield this CDR3. The chain carries TRBV7-9 and TRBJ1-5; no clear D gene. CDR1 and CDR2 from the germline V gene are SEHNR and FQNEAQ (reference sequence). The V end lost 1 base, the J end lost 4 bases, and 5 bases lay between the germline ends. The CDR3 has 13 amino acids. CDR3 nucleotides: TGTGCCAGCAGCTTAGATGGAAATCAGCCCCAGCATTTT. Protein: CASSLDGNQPQHF.

CDR3: CAISREMGAETQYF. The CDR3 DNA reads as TGTGCCATCAGTAGGGAGATGGGGGCTGAGACCCAGTACTTC. The rearrangement links TRBV10-3 to TRBJ2-5, with TRBD1 as a possible D gene (6 bases). Trimming stripped 5 bases from V and 5 bases from J, with 15 bases between. The CDR3 has 14 amino acids. The germline V gene has CDR1 ENHRY and CDR2 SYGVKD.

Remarks on this clone: In the same sample, other DNA sequences code for this CDR3. V usage is TRBV18 and J usage is TRBJ2-7, with D hard to call. With 0 bases removed from V and 0 bases from J, the gap between germline ends came to 3 bases. CDR1 and CDR2 (germline): KGHSH, LQKENI. This CDR3 region has 13 residues. CDR3 amino acids: CASSPPSSYEQYF. The CDR3 bases are TGTGCCAGCTCACCACCCAGCTCCTACGAGCAGTACTTC.

There are a few counts of this clone. This chain links TRBV18 with TRBJ1-5; TRBD1 agrees at 10 bases. The CDR3 extends over 17 amino acids. Germline-derived CDR1 and CDR2 are KGHSH and LQKENI. J lost 1 base, V lost 3 bases, and 6 bases had no gene match. The CDR3 DNA sequence: TGTGCCAGCTCACCGACAGGGGGCGCTTGGAGCAATCAGCCCCAGCATTTT. Protein: CASSPTGGAWSNQPQHF.